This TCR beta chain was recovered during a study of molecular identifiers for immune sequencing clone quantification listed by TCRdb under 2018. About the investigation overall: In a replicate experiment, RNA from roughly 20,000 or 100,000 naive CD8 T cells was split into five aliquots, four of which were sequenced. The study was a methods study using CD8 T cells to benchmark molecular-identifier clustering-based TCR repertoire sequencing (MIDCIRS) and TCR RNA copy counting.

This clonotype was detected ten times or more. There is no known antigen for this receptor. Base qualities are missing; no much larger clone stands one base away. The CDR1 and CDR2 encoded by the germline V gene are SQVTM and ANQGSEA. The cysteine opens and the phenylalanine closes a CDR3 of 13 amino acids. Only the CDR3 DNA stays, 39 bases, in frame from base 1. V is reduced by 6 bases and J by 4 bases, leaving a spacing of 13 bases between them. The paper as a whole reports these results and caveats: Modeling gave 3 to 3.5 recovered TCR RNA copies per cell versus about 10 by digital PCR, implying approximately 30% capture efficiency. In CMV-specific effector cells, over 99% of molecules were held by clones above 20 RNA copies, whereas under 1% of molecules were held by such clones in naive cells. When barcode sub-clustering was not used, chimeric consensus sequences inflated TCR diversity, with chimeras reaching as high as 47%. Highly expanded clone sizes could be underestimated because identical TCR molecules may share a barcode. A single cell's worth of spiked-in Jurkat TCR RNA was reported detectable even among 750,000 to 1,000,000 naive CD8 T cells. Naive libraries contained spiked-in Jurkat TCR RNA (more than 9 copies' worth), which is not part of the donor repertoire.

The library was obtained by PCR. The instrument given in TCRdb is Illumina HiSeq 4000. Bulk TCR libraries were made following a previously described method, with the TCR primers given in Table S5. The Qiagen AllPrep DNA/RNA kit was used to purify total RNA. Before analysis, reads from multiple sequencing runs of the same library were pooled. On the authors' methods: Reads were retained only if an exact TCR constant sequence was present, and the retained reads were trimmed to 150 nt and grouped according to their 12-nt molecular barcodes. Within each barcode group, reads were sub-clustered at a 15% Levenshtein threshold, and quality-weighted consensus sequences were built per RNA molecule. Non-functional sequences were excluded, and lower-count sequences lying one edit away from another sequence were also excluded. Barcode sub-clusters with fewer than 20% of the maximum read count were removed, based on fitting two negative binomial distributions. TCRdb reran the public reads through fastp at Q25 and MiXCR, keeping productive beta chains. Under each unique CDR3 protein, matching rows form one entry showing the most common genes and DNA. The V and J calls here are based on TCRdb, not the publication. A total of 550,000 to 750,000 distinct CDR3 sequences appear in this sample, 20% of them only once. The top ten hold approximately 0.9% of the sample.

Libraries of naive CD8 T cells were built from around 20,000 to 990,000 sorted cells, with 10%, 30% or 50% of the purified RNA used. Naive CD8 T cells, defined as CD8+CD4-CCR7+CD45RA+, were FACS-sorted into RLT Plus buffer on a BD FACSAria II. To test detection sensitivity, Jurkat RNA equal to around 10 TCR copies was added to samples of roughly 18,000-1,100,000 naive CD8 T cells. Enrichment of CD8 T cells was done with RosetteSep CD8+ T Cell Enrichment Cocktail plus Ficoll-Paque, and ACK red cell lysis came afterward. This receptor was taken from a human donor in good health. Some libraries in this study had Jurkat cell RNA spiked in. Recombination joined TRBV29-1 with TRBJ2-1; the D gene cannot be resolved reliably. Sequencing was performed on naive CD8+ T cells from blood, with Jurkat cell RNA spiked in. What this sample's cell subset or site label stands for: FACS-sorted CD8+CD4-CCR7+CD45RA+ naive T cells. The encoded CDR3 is CSVRVVAYNEQFF. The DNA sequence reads TGCAGCGTCCGGGTGGTGGCTTACAATGAGCAGTTCTTC.